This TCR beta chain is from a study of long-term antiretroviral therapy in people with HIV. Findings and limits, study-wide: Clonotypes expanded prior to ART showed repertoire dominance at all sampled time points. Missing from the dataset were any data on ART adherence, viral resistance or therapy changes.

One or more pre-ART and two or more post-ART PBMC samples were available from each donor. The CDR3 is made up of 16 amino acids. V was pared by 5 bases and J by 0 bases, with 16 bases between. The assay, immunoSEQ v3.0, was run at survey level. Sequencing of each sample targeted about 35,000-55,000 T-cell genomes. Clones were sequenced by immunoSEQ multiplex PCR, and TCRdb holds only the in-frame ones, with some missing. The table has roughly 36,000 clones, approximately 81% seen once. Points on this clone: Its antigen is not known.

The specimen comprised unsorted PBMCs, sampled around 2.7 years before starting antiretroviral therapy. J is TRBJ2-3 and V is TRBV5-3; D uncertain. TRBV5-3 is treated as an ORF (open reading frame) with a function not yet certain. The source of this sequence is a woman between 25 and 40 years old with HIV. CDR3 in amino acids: CARRVWQVPSTDTQYF. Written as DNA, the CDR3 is TGTGCCAGAAGGGTCTGGCAGGTCCCTAGCACAGATACGCAGTATTTT.